The rows below give T cell receptor beta chains drawn from one sample of a study of graft-versus-host responses after intestinal transplantation. The table came from immunoSEQ multiplex PCR; TCRdb's copy has only in-frame clones and leaves some out. The sample consists of about 63,000 clones, about nine tenths of them appearing once. The source material was ileum tissue, sampled around 350 days after transplant. The receptors were sampled from a human patient who received an intestinal transplant, so some T cells may come from the graft donor. Both conserved end residues are part of each CDR3. The D gene is left open where the match is weak. Rows may omit the clone size; those that give it use once, few, many or a size class.

TRBV10-2	-	-	TRBJ2-7	CASSEGGSSYEQYF	TGCGCCAGCAGTGAGGGGGGGAGCTCCTACGAGCAGTACTTC
TRBV10-3	-	-	TRBJ2-3	CATAGQSTDTQYF	TGTGCCACGGCGGGGCAGAGCACAGATACGCAGTATTTT
TRBV25-1	-	-	TRBJ1-1	CASSKGPIEAFF	TGTGCCAGCAGTAAGGGGCCGATCGAAGCTTTCTTT
TRBV7-9	-	-	TRBJ1-5	CARRGEPQHF	TGTGCCAGGCGGGGGGAGCCCCAGCATTTT
TRBV27	once	-	TRBJ1-6	CASSLGTSQERGSPLHF	TGTGCCAGCAGTTTGGGGACATCCCAGGAACGCGGTTCACCCCTCCACTTT
TRBV10-3	-	TRBD2	TRBJ2-7	CAISEWLADYEQYF	TGTGCCATCAGTGAATGGCTAGCGGACTACGAGCAGTACTTC
TRBV28	-	TRBD2	TRBJ2-7	CAIMGLAGGPHF	TGTGCCATCATGGGACTAGCGGGAGGTCCGCACTTC
TRBV7-6	-	-	TRBJ1-4	CASSPRTVSNEKLFF	TGTGCCAGCAGCCCCCGGACAGTGTCTAATGAAAAACTGTTTTTT
TRBV6-5	-	-	TRBJ2-7	CASSYRDRSYEQYF	TGTGCCAGCAGTTACCGGGACCGATCCTACGAGCAGTACTTC
TRBV5-4	-	-	TRBJ1-2	CASSLDGGGYYGYTF	TGTGCCAGCAGCTTGGATGGCGGGGGGTACTATGGCTACACCTTC
TRBV6-1	-	-	TRBJ1-1	CASSTNTEAFF	TGTGCCAGCAGTACGAACACTGAAGCTTTCTTT
TRBV10-3	-	-	TRBJ2-7	CAISEFGQTYEQYF	TGTGCCATCAGTGAGTTTGGACAGACCTACGAGCAGTACTTC
TRBV5-6	-	TRBD1	TRBJ1-4	CASSLAGQGDEKLFF	TGTGCCAGCAGCTTGGCTGGACAGGGGGATGAAAAACTGTTTTTT
TRBV27	-	-	TRBJ2-7	CASSSDPGYEQYF	TGTGCCAGCAGTTCGGACCCGGGCTACGAGCAGTACTTC
TRBV9	-	TRBD2	TRBJ2-7	CASSVDSGGLDEQYF	TGTGCCAGCAGCGTGGATAGCGGGGGGTTAGACGAGCAGTACTTC
TRBV7-2	-	-	TRBJ2-7	CASSWARAYEQYF	TGTGCCAGCAGCTGGGCCCGGGCCTACGAGCAGTACTTC
TRBV5-4	-	-	TRBJ1-6	CASSQGPMGYNSPLHF	TGTGCCAGCAGCCAAGGGCCGATGGGATATAATTCACCCCTCCACTTT
TRBV7-3	-	-	TRBJ1-1	CASSLTRNTEAFF	TGTGCCAGCAGCTTGACACGAAACACTGAAGCTTTCTTT
TRBV19	-	TRBD1	TRBJ1-1	CASSVGQGNTEAFF	TGTGCCAGTAGTGTGGGACAGGGGAACACTGAAGCTTTCTTT
TRBV11-2	-	-	TRBJ1-2	CASSSGPINYGYTF	TGTGCCAGCAGCTCGGGACCGATTAACTATGGCTACACCTTC
TRBV5-1	-	TRBD2	TRBJ2-5	CASSLGGGYQETQYF	TGCGCCAGCAGCTTGGGCGGGGGTTACCAAGAGACCCAGTACTTC
TRBV28	once	-	TRBJ1-5	CASSLNWRQPQHF	TGTGCCAGCAGTTTAAATTGGCGACAGCCCCAGCATTTT
TRBV6-5	-	-	TRBJ2-7	CCPAHNTTDSYEQYF	TGCTGCCCCGCGCATAATACGACAGACTCCTACGAGCAGTACTTC
TRBV28	-	-	TRBJ2-3	CASSFSADTQYF	TGTGCCAGCAGTTTTAGTGCAGATACGCAGTATTTT
TRBV6-1	once	-	TRBJ2-6	CASSEQGLSGANVLTF	TGTGCCAGCAGTGAACAGGGGTTGAGTGGGGCCAACGTCCTGACTTTC
TRBV15	-	-	TRBJ2-5	CATSREGTPQETQYF	TGTGCCACCAGCAGAGAGGGAACCCCCCAAGAGACCCAGTACTTC
TRBV9	-	-	TRBJ2-7	CASSVESREDEQYF	TGTGCCAGCAGCGTTGAGTCCAGGGAGGACGAGCAGTACTTC
TRBV19	-	-	TRBJ2-7	CASSKEWQNYEQYF	TGTGCCAGTAGTAAAGAGTGGCAAAACTACGAGCAGTACTTC
TRBV25-1	once	TRBD2	TRBJ2-3	CASSEGSGSPDTQYF	TGTGCCAGCAGTGAAGGTAGCGGGAGTCCAGATACGCAGTATTTT
TRBV4-2	-	-	TRBJ2-5	CASSQDLGGAGETQYF	TGTGCCAGCAGCCAAGACTTGGGGGGGGCTGGAGAGACCCAGTACTTC
TRBV5-1	-	-	TRBJ1-5	CASSLGQNQPQHF	TGCGCCAGCAGCTTGGGACAGAATCAGCCCCAGCATTTT
TRBV28	-	-	TRBJ2-5	CASSFGYQQYF	TGTGCCAGCAGTTTCGGTTACCAGCAGTACTTC
TRBV28	few	TRBD1	TRBJ1-5	CASHIPGQYNQPQHF	TGTGCCAGCCACATCCCGGGACAGTATAATCAGCCCCAGCATTTT
TRBV12-5	-	-	TRBJ2-5	CASARSEQRKTQYF	TGTGCTAGTGCCCGAAGTGAGCAGAGGAAGACCCAGTACTTC
TRBV6-1	-	-	TRBJ2-7	CASSEGYYEQYF	TGTGCCAGCAGTGAAGGCTATTACGAGCAGTACTTC
TRBV6-6	-	-	TRBJ2-7	CASSVDYYYEQYF	TGTGCCAGCAGTGTAGACTATTACTACGAGCAGTACTTC
TRBV11-3	-	TRBD2	TRBJ2-7	CASIRGREATYEQYF	TGTGCCAGCATCCGTGGGAGGGAAGCTACCTACGAGCAGTACTTC
TRBV10-3	-	-	TRBJ2-5	CAIRDSVGDQETQYF	TGTGCCATCAGGGACAGCGTGGGGGACCAAGAGACCCAGTACTTC
TRBV2	-	TRBD2	TRBJ2-5	CASSIGLAGVYQETQYF	TGTGCCAGCAGTATCGGACTAGCGGGGGTCTACCAAGAGACCCAGTACTTC
TRBV10-3	-	-	TRBJ2-7	CAIRADSEQYF	TGTGCCATCAGGGCCGACAGCGAGCAGTACTTC
TRBV5-6	-	-	TRBJ1-2	CASSLAGDGYTF	TGTGCCAGCAGCTTGGCAGGGGATGGCTACACCTTC
TRBV15	-	-	TRBJ1-3	CATSRDHSGNTIYF	TGTGCCACCAGCAGAGATCACTCAGGAAACACCATATATTTT